These 17 T cell receptor beta chains came from one sample sequenced in a study of blood T cells in healthy people across ages. Sample-barcoded 5' priming and a J-beta primer mix drove a second PCR of roughly 6 to 12 cycles. Each CDR3 protein is one row after TCRdb ran MiXCR on the 5' RACE reads. The table includes fewer than 2 million distinct CDR3 sequences, about 39% detected once. The sequencing sample was made of blood. The receptors derive from a human donor in good health.

In its sample, this clonotype was seen a few times. This chain uses TRBV15 with TRBJ2-1; perhaps TRBD2 as D (5 bases). Trimming stripped 5 bases from V and 5 bases from J, with 19 bases between. Germline V CDR1 and CDR2: LNHNV, YYDKDF (reference sequence). This CDR3 is built from 16 residues. The CDR3 DNA reads TGTGCCACCAGCGACCTAGGAGGTACCTCTAACAATGAGCAGTTCTTC. Protein sequence: CATSDLGGTSNNEQFF.

This clonotype was counted only a few times. The CDR3 coding sequence is TGCAGCCTCTTGAAGACTAGTAGGGGGACCCAGTACTTC. It translates to CSLLKTSRGTQYF. The chain carries TRBV29-1 and TRBJ2-5, with a tentative D call TRBD2 (6 bases). V lost 8 bases and J 7 bases, leaving 20 bases between the germline ends. The germline gives CDR1 SQVTM, CDR2 ANQGSEA. This CDR3 spans 13 amino acids.

The rearrangement links TRBV20-1 to TRBJ2-1, with 7 bases that match TRBD2. Germline V gene data show CDR1 as DFQATT and CDR2 as SNEGSKA (reference sequence). The CDR3 runs to 16 residues. Unmatched junction bases numbered 13, after V lost 5 bases and J lost 3 bases. CDR3 DNA: TGCAGTGCTGTATCTAGCGGTGACCGCTACTACAATGAGCAGTTCTTC. Translation: CSAVSSGDRYYNEQFF.

This chain links TRBV7-9 with TRBJ1-2; D is possibly TRBD1 (5 bases). Trimming took 1 base from V and 4 from J, leaving 19 bases between them. The CDR3 sequence is 17 residues long. Germline values: CDR1 SEHNR, CDR2 FQNEAQ (reference sequence). The CDR3 region is CASSLGAGRNLLYGYTF. The CDR3 region has the DNA TGTGCCAGCAGCTTAGGGGCAGGGCGAAACCTCCTCTATGGCTACACCTTC.

The V call is TRBV7-2, the J call TRBJ2-1; 8 nucleotides match TRBD2. The J segment lost 4 bases and the V segment lost 5 bases, leaving 10 bases of the junction unmatched. Germline CDR1 reads SGHTA; CDR2 reads FQGNSA. The CDR3 has 16 residues. CDR3 DNA sequence: TGTGCCAGCAGCCCGGAGGCGAGCGGGGGATACAATGAGCAGTTCTTC. Its translation is CASSPEASGGYNEQFF.

The chain couples TRBV27 to TRBJ1-1; 7 nucleotides agree with TRBD1. This CDR3 is built from 13 residues. V was pared by 8 bases and J by 2 bases, with 5 bases of the junction left unmatched. Germline V gives CDR1 MNHEY, CDR2 SMNVEV (reference sequence). In nucleotides, the CDR3 is TGTGCCAGCCTTCGGGACAGCAACACTGAAGCTTTCTTT. It codes for CASLRDSNTEAFF.

The chain joins TRBV29-1 to TRBJ2-5, with D possibly being TRBD2 (6 bases). Germline V gene sequence: CDR1 SQVTM, CDR2 ANQGSEA. V lost 3 bases and J 1 base, leaving 15 bases between the germline ends. The CDR3 covers 15 residues. The CDR3 is CSVEVRGELQETQYF. CDR3 bases: TGCAGCGTTGAGGTGCGGGGAGAACTCCAAGAGACCCAGTACTTC.

V and J are TRBV4-1 and TRBJ1-5; TRBD1 matches at 7 bases. This CDR3 region has 15 residues. CDR1 and CDR2 (germline): MGHRA, YSYEKL. The J segment lost 7 bases and the V segment lost 2 bases, leaving 8 bases of the junction unmatched. The DNA for the CDR3 is TGCGCCAGCAGCCAACTCGACAGGGCGAACCAGCCCCAGCATTTT. It codes for CASSQLDRANQPQHF.

The rearrangement links TRBV7-3 to TRBJ2-1, with TRBD2 matching 11 bases. Per the germline V gene, CDR1 is SGHTA and CDR2 is FQGTGA. The junction had 12 bases not matched to a gene; V was cut back by 3 bases and J by 5 bases. The CDR3 spans 18 residues. The CDR3 DNA reads TGTGCCAGCAGCTTTAGCGGGGGGGCGGAAATACAGGACAATGAGCAGTTCTTC. Its protein is CASSFSGGAEIQDNEQFF.

The V call is TRBV20-1, the J call TRBJ2-5; maybe TRBD1 (5 bases). The better agreement between TRBJ2-7 and the DNA end casts doubt on the J call. The germline gives CDR1 DFQATT, CDR2 SNEGSKA (reference sequence). The CDR3 spans 12 residues. CDR3 sequence: CSARPQGNEQYF. Here the CDR3 DNA reads TGCAGTGCTAGACCCCAGGGAAACGAGCAGTACTTC.

This clonotype occurred a few times. V usage is TRBV5-1 and J usage is TRBJ1-1; D might be TRBD1 (5 bases). CDR3 length: 15 residues. Germline V CDR1 and CDR2: SGHRS, YFSETQ. The V and J ends lost 4 bases and 0 bases respectively, with 13 bases between them. The CDR3 protein is CASSAQDPVNTEAFF. The CDR3 bases are TGCGCCAGCAGCGCACAGGACCCTGTGAACACTGAAGCTTTCTTT.

The chain is built from TRBV7-2 and TRBJ2-4; D might be TRBD1 (6 bases). Matching the DNA end better, TRBJ2-5 makes the J call doubtful. This CDR3 spans 17 amino acids. Germline assignment: CDR1 SGHTA and CDR2 FQGNSA. DNA for the CDR3: TGTGCCAGCAGCTTAGCGGGACAACCTAACTTCCAAGAGACCCAGTACTTC. This gives the protein CASSLAGQPNFQETQYF.

The chain employs TRBV20-1 and TRBJ2-3; 10 nucleotides agree with TRBD2. Trimming removed 7 bases from V and 2 bases from J; junction bases left unmatched: 3. The CDR3 length is 13 residues. Germline V gene lookup returns CDR1 DFQATT and CDR2 SNEGSKA (reference sequence). In DNA form, the CDR3 reads TGCAGTGGGACTAGCGGCCACACAGATACGCAGTATTTT. Its translation is CSGTSGHTDTQYF.

This chain links TRBV9 with TRBJ1-2; 7 bases are a match to TRBD1. After removal of 6 bases from V and 1 base from J, the junction contained 12 bases not matched to a gene. This CDR3 contains 16 residues. Germline CDR1 SGDLS, CDR2 YYNGEE. CDR3 DNA sequence: TGTGCCAGCAACCCCCCTCGGGACAGCTATAACTATGGCTACACCTTC. Its protein is CASNPPRDSYNYGYTF.

This clonotype was counted a few times. The chain links TRBV4-2 to TRBJ1-4; D is unresolved. V lost 0 bases and J 1 base, leaving 6 bases between the germline ends. Looked up from germline, CDR1 is LGHNA and CDR2 is YNFKEQ. The CDR3 length is 15 residues. This chain's CDR3 is CASSQDPQTNEKLFF. The CDR3, as DNA: TGTGCCAGCAGCCAAGACCCGCAAACTAATGAAAAACTGTTTTTT.

This clonotype was counted a few times. The V gene is TRBV18, the J gene TRBJ1-6, with D unresolved. This CDR3 contains 15 residues. The V and J ends lost 5 bases and 7 bases respectively, with 15 bases between them. Per germline, CDR1 KGHSH and CDR2 LQKENI. The CDR3 loop is CASSGQAFDNSPLHF. The DNA for the CDR3 is TGTGCCAGCTCAGGGCAAGCGTTCGACAATTCACCCCTCCACTTT.

The genes are TRBV6-5 and TRBJ2-3; D is uncertain. CDR3 length: 14 residues. Germline V CDR1 and CDR2: MNHEY, SVGAGI. V was pared by 7 bases and J by 1 base, with 12 bases between. The CDR3, as DNA: TGTGCCAGCACCAAAGACATGGGCACAGATACGCAGTATTTT. Translation gives CASTKDMGTDTQYF.